The 24 T cell receptor beta chains below come from one sample, sequenced in a study of T cell repertoires in cytomegalovirus infection (dated by TCRdb to about 2019). What the treatment or condition label conveys for this sample: in vitro stimulation with specific CMV peptide epitopes to enrich CMV-specific T cells. No antigen is known for these receptors. Sequencing was carried out with an Illumina HiSeq 1500. TCRdb passed the public sequencing reads through fastp at Q25 and MiXCR, retaining productive beta sequences. Rows with a matching CDR3 protein are joined into one entry that keeps the most common DNA and genes. For this sample the table gives about 920,000 distinct CDR3 sequences, of which roughly 30% were detected only once. The ten biggest clones cover 11% to 15% of the sample. This specimen consisted of cultured CD8+ T cells from PBMCs, obtained from culture after CMV antigen stimulation. These receptors all come from a human donor in good health (CMV status not recorded). Some clones in this sample may be carry-over from other donors' samples.

This rearrangement joins TRBV20-1 to TRBJ2-1; no clear D. V lost 6 bases to trimming and J lost 0 bases, with 12 bases between them. Germline V gives CDR1 DFQATT, CDR2 SNEGSKA (reference sequence). The CDR3 is made up of 14 amino acids. CDR3 sequence (DNA): TGCAGTGCCCGAACGAGCACCTCCTACAATGAGCAGTTCTTC. Translation gives CSARTSTSYNEQFF.

In its sample, this clonotype was seen a few times. The genes are TRBV6-1 and TRBJ2-6; D unclear. Germline CDR1 MNHNS, CDR2 SASEGT. V gave up 5 bases and J gave up 1 base, with 15 bases separating them. The CDR3 runs to 17 residues. The CDR3 loop is CASSLETRWSGANVLTF. Here the CDR3 DNA reads TGTGCCAGCAGTCTTGAGACCCGGTGGTCTGGGGCCAACGTCCTGACTTTC.

This clonotype was detected many times. The chain has TRBV28 and TRBJ2-5; D may be TRBD2 (7 bases). CDR3 length: 17 amino acids. Looked up from germline, CDR1 is MDHEN and CDR2 is SYDVKM. Trimming stripped 2 bases from V and 5 bases from J, with 21 bases between. CDR3 coding DNA: TGTGCCAGCAGTTTAAGGGGACGGGGGGCCCCATGGGAGACCCAGTACTTC. This sequence encodes CASSLRGRGAPWETQYF.

This clonotype was counted a few times. V is TRBV2 and J is TRBJ2-7; D perhaps matches TRBD2 (6 bases). CDR1 is SNHLY, CDR2 FYNNEI, per germline. V lost 3 bases and J lost 3, with 15 bases in between. The CDR3 length is 15 residues. This CDR3 reads CASSEVLGGNYEQYV. In DNA, the CDR3 is TGTGCCAGCAGTGAGGTTTTGGGAGGAAACTACGAGCAGTACGTC.

The V gene is TRBV10-3, the J gene TRBJ2-5; either TRBD1 or TRBD2 may supply D (5 bases each). The CDR3 loop spans 14 amino acids. V lost 6 bases, J lost 5 bases, and 16 bases lay in between. The V gene's germline CDR1 is ENHRY and CDR2 SYGVKD. The chain's CDR3 is CAISSGKGLETQYF. DNA of the CDR3: TGTGCCATCAGCTCCGGGAAGGGGCTGGAGACCCAGTACTTC.

The chain couples TRBV6-1 to TRBJ2-7, with D hard to call. The germline gives CDR1 MNHNS, CDR2 SASEGT. The CDR3 loop spans 13 amino acids. The ends were cut back, 3 bases at V and 2 bases at J, with 8 bases in the middle. CDR3 nucleotides: TGTGCCAGCAGTGATGTGCCTACCTACGAGCAGTACTTC. It encodes CASSDVPTYEQYF.

CDR3 sequence (DNA): TGTGCCAGCAGGCTGCGGACCGCCGGGGAGCTGTTTTTT. This sequence encodes CASRLRTAGELFF. The chain has TRBV7-9 and TRBJ2-2; D is unclear. This CDR3 region has 13 residues. Trimming shortened V by 6 bases and J by 6 bases, and 11 bases separated the two germline ends. Germline CDR1 is SEHNR and CDR2 is FQNEAQ (reference sequence).

This rearrangement joins TRBV10-2 to TRBJ2-3; D is undetermined. This CDR3 contains 15 residues. V lost 2 bases, J lost 0 bases, and 9 bases lay in between. CDR1 is WSHSY and CDR2 is SAAADI in the germline V gene. CDR3 DNA sequence: TGCGCCAGCAGTGAGATTGGAGAAAGCACAGATACGCAGTATTTT. Its protein is CASSEIGESTDTQYF.

This clonotype is a singleton in its sample. One end of the junction is discordant with germline, which a read error may explain. The chain combines TRBV6-2 or TRBV6-3 with TRBJ2-2; D may correspond to TRBD1 or TRBD2 (5 bases each). The CDR3 is 15 amino acids. Germline lookup yields CDR1 MNHEY and CDR2 SVGEGT. CDR3 residues: CASSWVRQNTGELFF. CDR3 bases: TGTGCCAGCAGTTGGGTCCGACAGAACACCGGGGAACTGTTTTTT.

The J gene is TRBJ1-2, the V gene TRBV20-1; 7 bases are shared with TRBD1. Germline values: CDR1 DFQATT, CDR2 SNEGSKA (reference sequence). The V and J ends lost 0 bases and 2 bases, in that order; junction bases with no gene match: 12. The CDR3 consists of 17 residues. Written as DNA, the CDR3 is TGCAGTGCTAGAGATTTATGGCTACCGGGACAGAACTATGGCTACACCTTC. Translated: CSARDLWLPGQNYGYTF.

The chain combines TRBV7-9 with TRBJ1-1; D is ambiguous. This CDR3 has 15 amino acids. Germline V gives CDR1 SEHNR, CDR2 FQNEAQ (reference sequence). V lost 5 bases to trimming and J lost 1 base, with 14 bases between them. CDR3 coding DNA: TGTGCCAGCAGCACATCCAATCGGGGGAACACTGAAGCTTTCTTT. Translating it yields CASSTSNRGNTEAFF.

The rearrangement joins TRBV20-1 to TRBJ2-7; the D call may be TRBD1 or TRBD2 (6 bases each). The V gene lost 0 bases and the J gene lost 4 bases, with 16 bases spanning the gap. The germline CDR1 and CDR2 sequences are DFQATT and SNEGSKA (reference sequence). CDR3 length: 15 residues. CDR3 loop: CSARDKQGGPYEQYV. The DNA for the CDR3 is TGCAGTGCTAGAGATAAACAGGGAGGTCCTTACGAGCAGTACGTC.

The CDR3 is CASTKEDRCYEQYV. CDR3 DNA: TGTGCCAGCACCAAAGAGGACAGGTGCTACGAGCAGTACGTC. The rearrangement links TRBV6-4 to TRBJ2-7; TRBD1 matches 7 bases. CDR1 and CDR2 (germline): MRHNA, SNTAGT. This CDR3 has 14 residues. V lost 7 bases to trimming and J lost 3 bases; unmatched junction nucleotides: 9.

The chain joins TRBV27 to TRBJ1-5; 7 bases are shared with TRBD1. V lost 5 bases and J lost 7; bases outside the gene matches: 5. Germline CDR1 and CDR2: MNHEY and SMNVEV (reference sequence). This CDR3 contains 13 residues. CDR3 sequence reads: CASSTLQGQPQHF. In nucleotides, the CDR3 is TGTGCCAGCAGTACTCTACAGGGGCAGCCCCAGCATTTT.

This clonotype occurred a few times. The V gene is TRBV4-1, the J gene TRBJ1-5; weak D call: TRBD1 (5 bases). Germline CDR1 is MGHRA and CDR2 is YSYEKL. This CDR3 comprises 16 residues. V was trimmed by 1 base and J by 8 bases, leaving 18 bases between them. The CDR3 bases are TGCGCCAGCAGCCAAGGCCCTTCGGGGGTAGAGGAGCCCCAGCATTTT. The encoded protein is CASSQGPSGVEEPQHF.

This clonotype was observed many times. This chain connects TRBV7-2 to TRBJ1-2; perhaps TRBD1 as D (6 bases). CDR1 is SGHTA and CDR2 is FQGNSA in the germline V gene. V lost 1 base, J lost 4 bases, and 13 bases lay in between. CDR3 length equals 15 residues. Here the CDR3 reads CASSLDTGTSYGYTF. In DNA, the CDR3 is TGTGCCAGCAGCTTAGATACAGGGACCTCCTATGGCTACACCTTC. Full variable domain (missing parts from reference TRBV7-2 and TRBJ1-2): GAGVSQSPSNKVTEKGKDVELRCDPISGHTALYWYRQSLGQGLEFLIYFQGNSAPDKSGLPSDRFSAERTGGSVSTLTIQRTQQEDSAVYLCASSLDTGTSYGYTFGSGTRLTVV.

The J gene is TRBJ1-1, the V gene TRBV6-1, with D uncertain. The CDR3 consists of 13 residues. The V end lost 4 bases, the J end lost 5 bases, and 11 bases lay between the germline ends. The V gene's germline CDR1 is MNHNS and CDR2 SASEGT. DNA for the CDR3: TGTGCCAGCAGTGGCCGGGAACGGACTGAAGCTTTCTTT. It codes for CASSGRERTEAFF.

The chain recombines TRBV27 with TRBJ2-7, with 7 bases matching TRBD1. CDR1 MNHEY and CDR2 SMNVEV come from the germline V gene (reference sequence). With 2 bases clipped from V and 3 bases from J, the junction kept 7 bases outside the gene matches. This CDR3 contains 15 residues. CDR3 loop: CASSLIGGFIYEQYF. For the CDR3, the DNA is TGTGCCAGCAGTTTAATAGGGGGCTTCATCTACGAGCAGTACTTC.

This clonotype has only a few counts. The gene calls are TRBV7-9 and TRBJ1-3, with D unclear. Germline V gene sequence: CDR1 SEHNR, CDR2 FQNEAQ (reference sequence). V was shortened by 1 base and J by 0 bases, with 7 bases between the two germline ends. The CDR3 consists of 15 residues. CDR3 in DNA: TGTGCCAGCAGCTTAGTTATCGGCTCTGGAAACACCATATATTTT. It specifies CASSLVIGSGNTIYF.

The V gene is TRBV6-2 or TRBV6-3, the J gene TRBJ2-1, with 12 bases matching TRBD2. In germline, CDR1 is MNHEY, CDR2 SVGEGT. The CDR3 consists of 15 residues. V lost 6 bases to trimming and J lost 8 bases; unmatched junction nucleotides: 8. CDR3 in DNA: TGTGCCAGCAGAACTCTAGCGGGGGGGCCATATGAGCAGTTCTTC. This gives the protein CASRTLAGGPYEQFF.

This clonotype was seen a few times. This chain connects TRBV27 to TRBJ2-5; D may correspond to TRBD1 or TRBD2 (6 bases each). Deletions cut 4 bases from V and 5 bases from J, with 14 bases between. CDR3 size: 14 residues. Looked up from germline, CDR1 is MNHEY and CDR2 is SMNVEV (reference sequence). CDR3 nucleotide sequence: TGTGCCAGCAGTTCGGGGGCCCGAACGGAGACCCAGTACTTC. It yields the protein CASSSGARTETQYF.

V is TRBV7-6 and J is TRBJ2-1; D remains unclear. Germline V gives CDR1 SGHVS, CDR2 FNYEAQ. Trimming shortened V by 6 bases and J by 8 bases, and 11 bases separated the two germline ends. This CDR3 spans 12 amino acids. The CDR3 is CASRARSDEQFF. CDR3 in DNA: TGTGCCAGCAGGGCCCGTTCAGATGAGCAGTTCTTC.

This chain connects TRBV7-6 to TRBJ2-7, with D tentatively TRBD2 (6 bases). Germline CDR1 is SGHVS and CDR2 is FNYEAQ. The V end was cut by 4 bases, the J end by 6 bases, with 22 bases between. The CDR3 extends over 16 amino acids. This CDR3 is CASSSSRASGLGEQYF. CDR3 nucleotides: TGTGCCAGCAGCTCTTCTCGGGCTTCGGGACTGGGCGAGCAGTACTTC.

In this sample, this clonotype turned up a few times. The chain couples TRBV4-2 to TRBJ2-7, with TRBD1 matching over 7 bases. The CDR3 contains 14 residues. Trimming removed 1 base from V and 4 bases from J; junction bases left unmatched: 4. From germline, CDR1 is LGHNA and CDR2 YNFKEQ. In DNA form, the CDR3 reads TGTGCCAGCAGCCAAGGCCCAGGGGGATACGAGCAGTACGTC. This gives the protein CASSQGPGGYEQYV.